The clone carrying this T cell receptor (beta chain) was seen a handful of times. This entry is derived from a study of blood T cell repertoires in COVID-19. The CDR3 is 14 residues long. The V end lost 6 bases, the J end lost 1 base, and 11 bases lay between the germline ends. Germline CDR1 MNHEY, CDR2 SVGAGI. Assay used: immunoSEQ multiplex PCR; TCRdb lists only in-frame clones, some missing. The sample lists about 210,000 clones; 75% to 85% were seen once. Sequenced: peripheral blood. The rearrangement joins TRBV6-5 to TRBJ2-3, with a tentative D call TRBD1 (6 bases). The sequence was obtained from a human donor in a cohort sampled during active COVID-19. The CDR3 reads CASRLDRRTDTQYF. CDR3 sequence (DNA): TGTGCCAGCAGACTAGACAGGCGCACAGATACGCAGTATTTT.